The entry below describes one T cell receptor (beta chain). The sample originates from a study of OX40 agonist ivuxolimab in advanced cancers. The method was immunoSEQ multiplex PCR; TCRdb's version includes in-frame clones alone and lacks a portion of them. The sample includes 60,000 to 85,000 clones, approximately 80% of them seen just once. The CDR3 covers 16 residues. Germline V gene lookup returns CDR1 MGHRA and CDR2 YSYEKL. The ends were cut back, 4 bases at V and 0 bases at J, with 15 bases in the middle. V is TRBV4-1 and J is TRBJ1-2; D is unresolved. The receptor was isolated from an adult with an advanced solid tumor such as melanoma, head and neck, liver or kidney cancer. Sequencing was performed on CD4+ or CD8+ T cells sorted from blood, taken in a trial of the OX40 agonist ivuxolimab. CDR3 nucleotides: TGCGCCAGCAGCCGGTCCCTGGACCCAGCTAACTATGGCTACACCTTC. It codes for CASSRSLDPANYGYTF.